Shown below are 22 T cell receptor beta chains from a single sample sequenced in a study of T cell clones after liver transplantation. This table comes from immunoSEQ multiplex PCR, and its TCRdb copy is limited to in-frame clones, with some not included. The sample holds approximately 22,000 clones, 93% seen once. Sequenced material: CD8+ T cells from blood, taken roughly 26 months after liver transplant. The receptors were sampled from a human patient who received a liver transplant. Some T cells may be the graft donor's.

V and J are TRBV9 and TRBJ2-1, with D possibly TRBD2 on 5 matching bases. V was trimmed by 0 bases and J by 4 bases, leaving 8 bases between them. Germline values: CDR1 SGDLS, CDR2 YYNGEE. The CDR3 runs 14 residues. For the CDR3, the DNA is TGTGCCAGCAGCGTAGGAGGAGGTTACAATGAGCAGTTCTTC. It specifies CASSVGGGYNEQFF.

This clone has just one count. The CDR3 reads CASSYIAFWDGSDSGEQYF. The CDR3 DNA follows: TGTGCCAGCAGTTACATAGCATTTTGGGACGGGAGTGACTCGGGCGAGCAGTACTTC. The chain uses TRBV6-7 and TRBJ2-7, with TRBD2 as a possible D gene (6 bases). TRBV6-7 is sorted into the ORF group, with uncertain function. CDR3 length equals 19 residues. With 2 bases removed from V and 6 bases from J, the gap between germline ends came to 29 bases.

V usage is TRBV19 and J usage is TRBJ2-5, with 8 bases fitting TRBD1. The CDR3 runs to 14 residues. Trimming took 2 bases from V and 4 from J; bases not matched to a gene: 3. CDR1 and CDR2 from the germline V gene are LNHDA and SQIVND (reference sequence). CDR3 amino acids: CASSIRTGGETQYF. Here the CDR3 DNA reads TGTGCCAGTAGTATAAGAACAGGGGGAGAGACCCAGTACTTC.

The chain recombines TRBV19 with TRBJ2-7, with D possibly matching TRBD1 (6 bases). The V and J ends lost 5 bases and 3 bases respectively, with 20 bases between them. Per the germline V gene, CDR1 is LNHDA and CDR2 is SQIVND (reference sequence). This CDR3 comprises 16 residues. CDR3 sequence reads: CASSPYTGPRVYEQYF. The CDR3 DNA is TGTGCCAGTAGTCCCTATACAGGGCCGCGAGTCTACGAGCAGTACTTC.

The count of this clone is one. V usage is TRBV5-6 and J usage is TRBJ1-5; D uncertain. There are 19 residues in the CDR3. Germline CDR1 reads SGHDT; CDR2 reads YYEEEE. The V gene lost 1 base and the J gene lost 3 bases, with 23 bases spanning the gap. This chain's CDR3 is CASSLSPGRLGIDNQPQHF. CDR3 DNA sequence: TGTGCCAGCAGCTTGAGTCCCGGGAGGCTGGGTATTGACAATCAGCCCCAGCATTTT. Complete variable domain (other parts from reference TRBV5-6 and TRBJ1-5): DAGVTQSPTHLIKTRGQQVTLRCSPKSGHDTVSWYQQALGQGPQFIFQYYEEEERQRGNFPDRFSGHQFPNYSSELNVNALLLGDSALYLCASSLSPGRLGIDNQPQHFGDGTRLSIL.

This clone was recorded once. The chain employs TRBV15 and TRBJ2-1, with 7 bases lining up with TRBD2. The V gene's germline CDR1 is LNHNV and CDR2 YYDKDF (reference sequence). After removal of 0 bases from V and 6 bases from J, the junction contained 11 bases not matched to a gene. The CDR3 runs 17 residues. The CDR3 bases are TGTGCCACCAGCAGAGATCCCGGACTAGGGTTTGGCAATGAGCAGTTCTTC. Its protein is CATSRDPGLGFGNEQFF.

The V gene is TRBV7-9, the J gene TRBJ2-7; 9 bases map to TRBD2. This CDR3 has 15 residues. V shed 2 bases, J shed 0 bases, and the junction held 2 bases outside the gene matches. Germline CDR1 and CDR2: SEHNR and FQNEAQ (reference sequence). The CDR3 protein is CASSLSSGGSYEQYF. CDR3 nucleotide sequence: TGTGCCAGCAGCTTAAGTAGCGGGGGCTCCTACGAGCAGTACTTC.

The CDR3 here is CASSLGGGEQYF. Written as DNA, the CDR3 is TGTGCTAGTTCTTTGGGGGGCGGCGAGCAGTACTTC. The chain recombines TRBV12-5 with TRBJ2-7, with D possibly called TRBD1 or TRBD2 (6 bases each). Germline V gene lookup returns CDR1 LGHNT and CDR2 FRNRAP. Deletions cut 8 bases from V and 6 bases from J, with 14 bases between. This CDR3 is built from 12 residues.

This rearrangement joins TRBV27 to TRBJ2-2, with 9 bases matching TRBD1. Germline loops: CDR1 MNHEY, CDR2 SMNVEV (reference sequence). CDR3 size: 15 residues. Trimming took 6 bases from V and 7 from J; bases not matched to a gene: 9. The CDR3 DNA reads as TGTGCCAGCAGCACAGGGGGCTGGAGGGGCGGGGAGCTGTTTTTT. Translated, it gives CASSTGGWRGGELFF.

This chain joins TRBV2 and TRBJ1-5, with TRBD1 identical over 8 bases. The CDR3 runs to 13 residues. Trimming at V came to 7 bases and at J to 5 bases, leaving 4 bases not matched to a gene. Per the germline V gene, CDR1 is SNHLY and CDR2 is FYNNEI. The CDR3 nucleotides are TGTGCCAGCAACCCGACAGGGGATCAGCCCCAGCATTTT. Encoded protein: CASNPTGDQPQHF.

This chain links TRBV7-2 with TRBJ2-2; D is possibly TRBD2 (6 bases). This CDR3 contains 18 residues. The V and J ends lost 1 base and 0 bases respectively, with 15 bases between them. Germline V gene sequence: CDR1 SGHTA, CDR2 FQGNSA. CDR3 nucleotide sequence: TGTGCCAGCAGCTTAGGTCGCGGGGCAGGCTCGAACACCGGGGAGCTGTTTTTT. It specifies CASSLGRGAGSNTGELFF. The variable domain in full, completed from reference TRBV7-2 and TRBJ2-2, reads GAGVSQSPSNKVTEKGKDVELRCDPISGHTALYWYRQSLGQGLEFLIYFQGNSAPDKSGLPSDRFSAERTGGSVSTLTIQRTQQEDSAVYLCASSLGRGAGSNTGELFFGEGSRLTVL.

The chain combines TRBV7-9 with TRBJ2-7; possibly TRBD2 for D (6 bases). Deletions cut 7 bases from V and 2 bases from J, with 18 bases between. This CDR3 spans 15 amino acids. Germline CDR1 reads SEHNR; CDR2 reads FQNEAQ (reference sequence). In DNA form, the CDR3 reads TGTGCCAGCACCGGAGGGACGGACATACCCTACGAGCAGTACTTC. Amino acids: CASTGGTDIPYEQYF. Full variable domain (remainder filled in from reference TRBV7-9 and TRBJ2-7): DTGVSQNPRHKITKRGQNVTFRCDPISEHNRLYWYRQTLGQGPEFLTYFQNEAQLEKSRLLSDRFSAERPKGSFSTLEIQRTEQGDSAMYLCASTGGTDIPYEQYFGPGTRLTVT.

The chain recombines TRBV7-9 with TRBJ2-5; 9 nucleotides match TRBD2. With the DNA end fitting TRBJ2-7 better, the J assignment may be wrong. CDR1 and CDR2 from the germline V gene are SEHNR and FQNEAQ (reference sequence). The CDR3 contains 14 residues. The DNA for the CDR3 is TGTGCCAGCAGCTATAGCGGGAGTCTCGACGAGCAGTACTTC. This gives the protein CASSYSGSLDEQYF.

This clone is judged medium-sized (0.01 to 0.1%). The V gene is TRBV15, the J gene TRBJ1-5; D is unresolved. V lost 5 bases to trimming and J lost 6 bases, with 11 bases between them. CDR1 is LNHNV and CDR2 is YYDKDF in the germline V gene (reference sequence). This CDR3 has 13 amino acids. CDR3: CATSSRRSQPQHF. The CDR3 region has the DNA TGTGCCACCAGCTCGCGAAGGAGTCAGCCCCAGCATTTT. Looking up the rest from reference TRBV15 and TRBJ1-5 gives the full variable domain: DAMVIQNPRYQVTQFGKPVTLSCSQTLNHNVMYWYQQKSSQAPKLLFHYYDKDFNNEADTPDNFQSRRPNTSFCFLDIRSPGLGDTAMYLCATSSRRSQPQHFGDGTRLSIL.

The chain is built from TRBV5-6 and TRBJ2-5; TRBD2 might be the D (5 bases). This CDR3 comprises 15 residues. Deletions cut 2 bases from V and 1 base from J, with 12 bases between. Germline assignment: CDR1 SGHDT and CDR2 YYEEEE. The CDR3 sequence is CASSFGSGFQETQYF. The DNA of the CDR3 is TGTGCCAGCAGCTTTGGGAGCGGATTCCAAGAGACCCAGTACTTC.

This chain links TRBV11-2 with TRBJ2-7; D is uncertain. The CDR3 totals 14 residues. Looked up from germline, CDR1 is SGHAT and CDR2 is FQNNGV. V shed 0 bases and J shed 0 bases, with 6 bases lying between them. The CDR3 DNA reads TGTGCCAGCAGCTTAGACTATCCCTCCTACGAGCAGTACTTC. Its translation: CASSLDYPSYEQYF.

V gene TRBV12-5 combines with J gene TRBJ2-7; TRBD2 matches 9 bases. This CDR3 contains 14 residues. Trimming removed 5 bases from V and 3 bases from J; junction bases left unmatched: 5. The germline V gene encodes CDR1 LGHNT and CDR2 FRNRAP. CDR3 residues: CASGQTSGNYEQYF. The CDR3 DNA is TGTGCTAGTGGTCAGACTAGCGGCAACTACGAGCAGTACTTC.

The V call is TRBV15, the J call TRBJ2-7; perhaps D is TRBD1 or TRBD2 (5 bases each). Germline V gene lookup returns CDR1 LNHNV and CDR2 YYDKDF (reference sequence). Trimming removed 2 bases at V and 2 bases at J, with 16 bases between. The CDR3 length is 16 residues. In DNA form, the CDR3 reads TGTGCCACCAGCAGACCTCTATGGGACGGGACCTACGAGCAGTACTTC. It yields the protein CATSRPLWDGTYEQYF.

The rearrangement links TRBV11-2 to TRBJ2-7, with D unclear. The V end lost 2 bases, the J end lost 6 bases, and 5 bases lay between the germline ends. CDR1 and CDR2 from the germline V gene are SGHAT and FQNNGV. This CDR3 has 11 residues. For the CDR3, the DNA is TGTGCCAGCAGCTTAACTGTCGAGCAGTACTTC. Protein product: CASSLTVEQYF. Looking up the rest from reference TRBV11-2 and TRBJ2-7 gives the full variable domain: EAGVAQSPRYKIIEKRQSVAFWCNPISGHATLYWYQQILGQGPKLLIQFQNNGVVDDSQLPKDRFSAERLKGVDSTLKIQPAKLEDSAVYLCASSLTVEQYFGPGTRLTVT.

This chain uses TRBV5-4 with TRBJ2-1; D possibly matches TRBD1 or TRBD2 (6 bases each). V lost 4 bases, J lost 8 bases, and 13 bases lay in between. Germline V lookup: CDR1 SGHNT, CDR2 YYREEE (reference sequence). There are 13 residues in the CDR3. CDR3 DNA sequence: TGTGCCAGCAGCGTTTCGGGGGCGGATGAGCAGTTCTTC. Amino acids: CASSVSGADEQFF.

The gene calls are TRBV4-2 and TRBJ2-5; D is unresolved. CDR1 LGHNA and CDR2 YNFKEQ come from the germline V gene. V was cut by 1 base and J by 1 base, with 4 bases left in between. The CDR3 has 13 residues. In DNA form, the CDR3 reads TGTGCCAGCAGCCAAGCCAGCCAAGAGACCCAGTACTTC. This sequence encodes CASSQASQETQYF.

This sequence joins TRBV19 and TRBJ2-2, with D possibly called TRBD1 or TRBD2 (6 bases each). Trimming removed 7 bases at V and 6 bases at J, with 21 bases between. The CDR3 length is 16 residues. CDR1 is LNHDA, CDR2 SQIVND, per germline (reference sequence). CDR3 sequence reads: CASILRIGGTPGELFF. CDR3 nucleotide sequence: TGTGCCAGTATTCTAAGAATAGGGGGGACCCCCGGGGAGCTGTTTTTT. Drawing the rest from reference TRBV19 and TRBJ2-2, the complete variable domain is DGGITQSPKYLFRKEGQNVTLSCEQNLNHDAMYWYRQDPGQGLRLIYYSQIVNDFQKGDIAEGYSVSREKKESFPLTVTSAQKNPTAFYLCASILRIGGTPGELFFGEGSRLTVL.